One and the same sample provided the 5 T cell receptor beta chains below, sequenced in a study of blood T cell repertoires in COVID-19. Profiling relied on immunoSEQ multiplex PCR, and the TCRdb table lists in-frame clones only, not all of them. The sample carries 150,000 to 200,000 clones, about 82% recorded once. The sequenced sample was peripheral blood. These receptors originate from a man in his sixties or seventies with active or convalescent COVID-19.

The chain employs TRBV7-9 and TRBJ1-1, with no clear D. Germline CDR1 reads SEHNR; CDR2 reads FQNEAQ (reference sequence). Trimming cost V 2 bases and J 0 bases, with 10 bases left between them. CDR3 length: 15 amino acids. The chain's CDR3 is CASSLLDYMNTEAFF. CDR3 nucleotides: TGTGCCAGCAGCTTATTGGACTACATGAACACTGAAGCTTTCTTT.

The V and J genes are TRBV18 and TRBJ1-2; 10 bases agree with TRBD1. V gave up 4 bases and J gave up 4 bases; unmatched junction bases: 9. The CDR3 is 16 amino acids. Per germline, CDR1 KGHSH and CDR2 LQKENI. This CDR3 reads CASSLSGTGALYGYTF. The CDR3 DNA reads as TGTGCCAGCTCACTTTCCGGGACAGGGGCTCTCTATGGCTACACCTTC.

The rearrangement links TRBV6-5 to TRBJ1-1, with 7 bases aligning to TRBD1. The CDR3 contains 14 residues. After removal of 3 bases from V and 3 bases from J, the junction contained 4 bases not matched to a gene. Germline CDR1 and CDR2: MNHEY and SVGAGI. The CDR3 sequence: CASSYFDRDTEAFF. In nucleotides, the CDR3 is TGTGCCAGCAGTTATTTCGACAGGGACACTGAAGCTTTCTTT.

The chain links TRBV4-1 to TRBJ1-4, with D hard to call. The CDR3 loop spans 14 amino acids. The V gene's germline CDR1 is MGHRA and CDR2 YSYEKL. Trimming took 2 bases from V and 3 from J, leaving 7 bases between them. CDR3: CASSQYSSNEKLFF. CDR3 nucleotides: TGCGCCAGCAGCCAATACAGCTCTAATGAAAAACTGTTTTTT.

This clone appeared a few times. The genes are TRBV4-1 and TRBJ1-3; possible D gene TRBD1, 6 bases. V shed 4 bases and J shed 4 bases, with 11 bases lying between them. Germline CDR1 MGHRA, CDR2 YSYEKL. This CDR3 is 14 amino acids long. The CDR3 is CASSLGQRGNTIYF. CDR3 nucleotides: TGCGCCAGCAGCCTTGGACAGAGAGGAAACACCATATATTTT.